The clone carrying this TCR beta chain was seen only once. This specimen comes from a study of cytomegalovirus exposure and HLA in healthy donors. The germline V and J ends were trimmed by 10 bases and 10 bases, with 26 bases remaining between them. In germline, CDR1 is MDHEN, CDR2 SYDVKM. This CDR3 has 15 residues. Use of 60 Vbeta and 13 Jbeta primers characterized the PCR. Using immunoSEQ multiplex PCR, the repertoire was profiled, and TCRdb retains in-frame clones only, with some absent. The table records 140,000 to 150,000 clones, about 64% of them present only once. The specimen sequenced was PBMCs. The TCR was taken from a man between 60 and 70 years old in good health and CMV-seronegative. The chain combines TRBV28 with TRBJ1-5; D may be TRBD1 (6 bases). CDR3 DNA sequence: TGTGCCATCCGCCGGGACATTGGTTTAGACCTACCCCAGCATTTT. This translates into CAIRRDIGLDLPQHF. Full variable domain (remainder filled in from reference TRBV28 and TRBJ1-5): DVKVTQSSRYLVKRTGEKVFLECVQDMDHENMFWYRQDPGLGLRLIYFSYDVKMKEKGDIPEGYSVSREKKERFSLILESASTNQTSMYLCAIRRDIGLDLPQHFGDGTRLSIL.